This entry features one T cell receptor beta chain sequence. V dropped 1 base and J dropped 6; count of bases not matched to a gene: 2. The CDR3 length is 14 residues. Germline-derived CDR1 and CDR2 are LNHDA and SQIVND (reference sequence). This sample is drawn from a study of long-term antiretroviral therapy in people with HIV. Sequencing used immunoSEQ v3.0 at survey level. Sequenced by immunoSEQ multiplex PCR; TCRdb stores in-frame clones only, minus some. Of 40,000 to 45,000 clones in the sample, around 96% were seen once. This receptor was taken from a woman in her 50s with HIV. The rearrangement uses TRBV19 and TRBJ1-2, with 10 bases identical to TRBD1. The specimen comprised unsorted PBMCs, sampled 3.7 years after starting antiretroviral therapy. The CDR3 region has the DNA TGTGCCAGTAGTATAGGGGACAGGGGCCATGGCTACACCTTC. This sequence encodes CASSIGDRGHGYTF.